The clone carrying this T cell receptor (beta chain) was observed a few times. The antigen remains undetermined. RNA was extracted and reverse transcribed into cDNA as the sequencing template. Some clones are missing from TCRdb's copy, which holds only in-frame ones; the method was immunoSEQ multiplex PCR. The table includes 150,000 to 250,000 clones, 60% detected once. CDR1 LGHNA and CDR2 YSLEER come from the germline V gene. This CDR3 has 14 residues. V shed 2 bases, J shed 7 bases, and the junction held 4 bases outside the gene matches. These data belong to a study of CD8+ T cells in alopecia areata. Documented treatment: oral pan-JAK inhibitor, 5-10 mg twice daily. It was from alopecia areata patients that lesional scalp punch biopsies and peripheral blood were collected. Study outcomes and limitations: Normal-skin resident alphabeta T cells also appear among scalp sample sequences.

This material consisted of CD4+ T cells sorted from blood, taken at week 4, from a patient treated with tofacitinib. The source of this sequence is a human donor with alopecia areata. This chain links TRBV4-3 with TRBJ2-1; 8 bases match TRBD2. The CDR3 is CASSQPGLGNEQFF. The DNA for the CDR3 is TGCGCCAGCAGCCAACCGGGACTAGGGAATGAGCAGTTCTTC.